This entry features one T cell receptor (beta chain) sequence. Its specificity is not known. This sample is drawn from a study of cytomegalovirus exposure and HLA in healthy donors. Overall study findings and caveats: Versus the approximately 720-donor mean, an Asian-associated ancestry cluster reportedly showed fewer N-insertions in a later analysis. Immune exposure was documented only through CMV serostatus.

Amplification used 60 Vbeta primers and 13 Jbeta primers. Here immunoSEQ multiplex PCR was the method, and the copy in TCRdb shows in-frame clones only, minus some. Of 40,000 to 55,000 clones in the sample, around 70% were seen once. Germline lookup yields CDR1 MGHDK and CDR2 SYGVNS. V was pared by 10 bases and J by 5 bases, with 11 bases between. The CDR3 runs to 12 residues. The sample comprised PBMCs. The source of this sequence is a man between 18 and 35 years old in good health and CMV-seronegative. This chain uses TRBV25-1 with TRBJ2-2; the D gene is possibly TRBD1 (6 bases). CDR3 sequence reads: CATYRETGELFF. CDR3 DNA sequence: TGTGCCACCTACAGGGAAACCGGGGAGCTGTTTTTT.